The 10 T cell receptor beta chains presented below share a single source sample, sequenced in a study of metastatic and nonmetastatic thyroid tumors. Using MiXCR, TCRdb re-called clones from the PCR reads. The data contain 20,000 to 25,000 clones, approximately 16% of them seen just once; the ten biggest clones take up more than 20%. Patients underwent thyroid surgery, and none had received any treatment before it. The specimen was blood. The receptors were gathered from a male donor with papillary thyroid cancer or a benign thyroid nodule (not recorded which). Some clones in this sample may be carry-over from other donors' samples.

This clone was observed at least ten times. The genes are TRBV20-1 and TRBJ1-2, with D perhaps matching TRBD1 (5 bases). Germline V gene lookup returns CDR1 DFQATT and CDR2 SNEGSKA (reference sequence). V lost 3 bases and J 5 bases, leaving 10 bases between the germline ends. The CDR3 sequence is 12 residues long. The CDR3 nucleotides read TGCAGTGCTAGGGCGGGACTTTATGGCTACACCTTC. It yields the protein CSARAGLYGYTF.

This clone has more than one count but fewer than ten. V and J are TRBV10-3 and TRBJ2-7, with D perhaps given as TRBD1 or TRBD2 (5 bases each). The CDR3 has 15 amino acids. Trimming removed 3 bases from V and 0 bases from J, with 12 bases in between. Germline V lookup: CDR1 ENHRY, CDR2 SYGVKD. The CDR3 protein is CAISELPGPSYEQYF. The CDR3 nucleotides are TGTGCCATCAGTGAACTACCGGGACCCTCCTACGAGCAGTACTTC.

This clone is labeled as medium-sized (0.01 to 0.1%). The rearrangement links TRBV19 to TRBJ1-5; 9 bases agree with TRBD1. This CDR3 region has 14 residues. The ends lost 4 bases at V and 6 bases at J; junction bases unmatched: 4. Germline-derived CDR1 and CDR2 are LNHDA and SQIVND (reference sequence). The CDR3 DNA is TGTGCCAGTAGTAAACAGGGGGCTGTTCAGCCCCAGCATTTT. It translates to CASSKQGAVQPQHF.

This clone was counted ten times or more. This chain links TRBV28 with TRBJ1-4; 9 positions match TRBD1. The germline V gene has CDR1 MDHEN and CDR2 SYDVKM. The J segment lost 8 bases and the V segment lost 5 bases, leaving 6 bases of the junction unmatched. The CDR3 is 14 residues long. CDR3 sequence reads: CASSPGQGWEKLFF. The DNA of the CDR3 is TGTGCCAGCAGTCCGGGACAGGGTTGGGAAAAACTGTTTTTT.

Ten or more counts support this clone. The genes are TRBV28 and TRBJ1-2; TRBD1 aligns across 11 bases. This CDR3 has 16 residues. Germline V CDR1 and CDR2: MDHEN, SYDVKM. After removal of 1 base from V and 4 bases from J, the junction contained 5 bases not matched to a gene. In DNA, the CDR3 is TGTGCCAGCAGTTTATCTCGGACAGGGGGCAGCTATGGCTACACCTTC. Its protein is CASSLSRTGGSYGYTF.

This clone was picked up many times. The CDR3 loop is CSAWVRTGPETQYF. As DNA, the CDR3 is TGCAGTGCTTGGGTTCGGACAGGTCCAGAGACCCAGTACTTC. The chain joins TRBV20-1 to TRBJ2-5, with 7 bases matching TRBD1. The junction had 10 bases not matched to a gene; V was cut back by 5 bases and J by 4 bases. The CDR3 totals 14 residues. From germline, CDR1 is DFQATT and CDR2 SNEGSKA (reference sequence).

This clone was seen repeatedly, ten times or more. Other DNA sequences within the sample encode an identical CDR3. The J gene is TRBJ2-5, the V gene TRBV27; 14 nucleotides match TRBD2. CDR3 length: 17 amino acids. The trim removed 3 bases at V and 4 bases at J, leaving 7 bases unmatched. Germline lookup yields CDR1 MNHEY and CDR2 SMNVEV (reference sequence). The CDR3 DNA sequence: TGTGCCAGCAGTTTCCCGACTAGCGGGGGGGGCCCAGAGACCCAGTACTTC. It is translated as CASSFPTSGGGPETQYF.

This clone was seen many times. The same CDR3 can be traced to other DNA sequences in this sample. CDR3 coding DNA: TGTGCCAGCAGTGCAGGGACAGGGAGACACACAGATACGCAGTATTTT. Translation: CASSAGTGRHTDTQYF. The genes are TRBV27 and TRBJ2-3; 9 bases agree with TRBD1. The CDR3 is 16 residues long. From germline, CDR1 is MNHEY and CDR2 SMNVEV (reference sequence). Losses at the gene ends were 5 bases for V and 2 bases for J; bases not matched to a gene: 8.

This clone has at least ten counts. V usage is TRBV2 and J usage is TRBJ2-7; 9 bases are shared with TRBD2. V lost 3 bases and J lost 4; bases outside the gene matches: 13. The CDR3 is 17 amino acids. Germline V CDR1 and CDR2: SNHLY, FYNNEI. The chain's CDR3 is CASSDRGRAGGAYEQYF. In DNA form, the CDR3 reads TGTGCCAGCAGTGATAGGGGCCGTGCGGGAGGGGCGTACGAGCAGTACTTC.

This clone was found many times. V is TRBV19 and J is TRBJ1-2, with D possibly TRBD1 on 5 matching bases. Trimming cost V 3 bases and J 8 bases, with 19 bases left between them. Germline CDR1 and CDR2: LNHDA and SQIVND (reference sequence). The CDR3 covers 15 residues. This CDR3 reads CASSIPGTQSRGYTF. The CDR3 coding sequence is TGTGCCAGTAGTATTCCCGGGACCCAATCCCGCGGCTACACCTTC.